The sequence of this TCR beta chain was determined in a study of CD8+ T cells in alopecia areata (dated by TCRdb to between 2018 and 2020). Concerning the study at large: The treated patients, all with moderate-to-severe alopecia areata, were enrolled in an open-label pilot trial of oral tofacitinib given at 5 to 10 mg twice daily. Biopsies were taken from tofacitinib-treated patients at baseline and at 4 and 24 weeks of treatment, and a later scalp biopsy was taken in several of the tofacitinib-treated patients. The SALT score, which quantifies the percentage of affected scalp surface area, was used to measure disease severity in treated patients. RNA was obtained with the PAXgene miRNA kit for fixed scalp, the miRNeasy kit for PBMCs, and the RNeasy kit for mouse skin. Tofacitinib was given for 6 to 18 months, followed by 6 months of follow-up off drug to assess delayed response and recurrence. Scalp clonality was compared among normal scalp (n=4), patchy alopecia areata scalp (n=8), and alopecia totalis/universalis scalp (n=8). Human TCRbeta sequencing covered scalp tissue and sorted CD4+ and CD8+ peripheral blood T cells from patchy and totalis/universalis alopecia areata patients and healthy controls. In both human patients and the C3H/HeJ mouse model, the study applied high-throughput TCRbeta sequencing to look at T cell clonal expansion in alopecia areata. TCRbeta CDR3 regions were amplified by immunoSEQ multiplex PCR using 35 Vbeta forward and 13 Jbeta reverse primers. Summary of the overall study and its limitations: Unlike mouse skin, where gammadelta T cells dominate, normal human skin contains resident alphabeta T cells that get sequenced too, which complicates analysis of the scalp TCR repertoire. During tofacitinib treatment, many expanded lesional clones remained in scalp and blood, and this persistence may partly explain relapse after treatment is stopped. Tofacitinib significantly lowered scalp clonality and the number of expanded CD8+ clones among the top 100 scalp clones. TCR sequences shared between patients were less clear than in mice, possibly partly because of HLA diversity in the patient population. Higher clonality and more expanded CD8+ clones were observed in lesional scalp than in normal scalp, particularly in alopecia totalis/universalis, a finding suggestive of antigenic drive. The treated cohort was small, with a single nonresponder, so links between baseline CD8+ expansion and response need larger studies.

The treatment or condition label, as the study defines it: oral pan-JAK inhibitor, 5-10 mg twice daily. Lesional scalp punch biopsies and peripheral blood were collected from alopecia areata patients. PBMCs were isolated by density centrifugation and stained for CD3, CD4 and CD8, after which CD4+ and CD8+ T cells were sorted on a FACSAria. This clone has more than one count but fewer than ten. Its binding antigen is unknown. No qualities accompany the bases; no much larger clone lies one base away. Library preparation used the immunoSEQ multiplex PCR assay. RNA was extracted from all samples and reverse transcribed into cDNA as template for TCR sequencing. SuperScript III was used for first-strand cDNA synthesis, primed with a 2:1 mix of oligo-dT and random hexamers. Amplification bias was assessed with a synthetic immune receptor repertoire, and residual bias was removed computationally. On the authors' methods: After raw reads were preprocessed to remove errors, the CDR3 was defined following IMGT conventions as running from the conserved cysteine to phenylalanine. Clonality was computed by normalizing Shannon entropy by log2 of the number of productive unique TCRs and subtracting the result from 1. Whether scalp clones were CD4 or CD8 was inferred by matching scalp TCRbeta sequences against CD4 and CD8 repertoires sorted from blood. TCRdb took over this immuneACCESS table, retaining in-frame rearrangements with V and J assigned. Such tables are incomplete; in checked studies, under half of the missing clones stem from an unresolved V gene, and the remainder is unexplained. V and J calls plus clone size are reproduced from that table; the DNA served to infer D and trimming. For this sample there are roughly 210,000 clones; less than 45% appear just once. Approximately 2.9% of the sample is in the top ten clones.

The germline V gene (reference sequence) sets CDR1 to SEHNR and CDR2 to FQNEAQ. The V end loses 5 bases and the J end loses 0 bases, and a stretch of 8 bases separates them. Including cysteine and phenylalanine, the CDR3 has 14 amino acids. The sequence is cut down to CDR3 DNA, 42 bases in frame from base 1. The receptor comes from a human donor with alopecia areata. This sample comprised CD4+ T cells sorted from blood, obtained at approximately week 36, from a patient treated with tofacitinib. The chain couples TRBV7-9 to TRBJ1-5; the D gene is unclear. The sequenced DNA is TGTGCCAGCAGCACCGCGTATAGCAATCAGCCCCAGCATTTT. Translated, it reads CASSTAYSNQPQHF.